This is a list of T cell receptor beta chains from one sample in a study of blood T cell repertoires in COVID-19. Here immunoSEQ multiplex PCR was the method, and the copy in TCRdb shows in-frame clones only, minus some. The sample lists 50,000 or so clones, 86% occurring once. Sequences were obtained from peripheral blood. The source of these receptors is a woman of 80 years or more with acute or convalescent COVID-19. Each CDR3 is given with its conserved first and last residue.

v_gene	j_gene	CDR3aa
TRBV6-5	TRBJ1-2	CASSSRTTTNYGYTF
TRBV7-8	TRBJ1-2	CASSFPGTNYGYTF
TRBV30	TRBJ2-7	CAWSVGLGALEQYF
TRBV6-5	TRBJ1-1	CASREGSGAFF
TRBV5-1	TRBJ2-5	CASSFSSGAETQYF
TRBV29-1	TRBJ1-2	CSVGWADGYTF
TRBV2	TRBJ1-1	CASSVGDTEAFF
TRBV5-1	TRBJ2-7	CASSLGQNLWDEQYF
TRBV28	TRBJ1-5	CASSLSSAGNQPQHF
TRBV6-5	TRBJ2-5	CASCFSGSSETQYF
TRBV3-1/TRBV3-2	TRBJ1-3	CASTPGVGGNTIYF
TRBV10-1	TRBJ2-1	CASSASGYYNEQFF
TRBV13	TRBJ1-5	CASSQGPGQGVGPQHF
TRBV19	TRBJ1-5	CASILQGDSNQPQHF
TRBV5-1	TRBJ2-1	CASSLEGQGSYEQFF
TRBV9	TRBJ2-1	CASSVDLSGSNEQFF
TRBV15	TRBJ2-5	CATNTGGKETQYF
TRBV19	TRBJ2-1	CATEAGDYNEQFF
TRBV9	TRBJ2-3	CASSVSSPSATDTQYF
TRBV6-5	TRBJ1-2	CASSKRGNGYTF
TRBV7-7	TRBJ2-2	CASSGQNTGELFF
TRBV6-6	TRBJ2-7	CASSSQGAYEQYF
TRBV7-7	TRBJ2-5	CASSGHTGGGETQYF
TRBV3-1/TRBV3-2	TRBJ2-1	CASSAGLAGSHSGFF
TRBV6-2/TRBV6-3	TRBJ1-5	CASSYSHPNLYSNQPQHF
TRBV27	TRBJ1-2	CASSLDRGNYGYTF
TRBV7-2	TRBJ1-2	CASSADRSYGYTF
TRBV11-2	TRBJ1-4	CASSHLGGLFF
TRBV7-6	TRBJ1-1	CASTPGQANTEAFF
TRBV3-1/TRBV3-2	TRBJ2-5	CASSQRTGGQETQYF
TRBV9	TRBJ1-1	CASSQGVNTEAFF
TRBV6-1	TRBJ1-1	CASSEPDTLNTEAFF
TRBV3-1/TRBV3-2	TRBJ1-6	CASSQEPPRGPYNSPLHF
TRBV5-4	TRBJ2-1	CASSSGGSLYNEQFF
TRBV16	TRBJ1-2	CASSQDRIGYTF
TRBV27	TRBJ1-3	CASSLAGRPGNTIYF
TRBV7-3	TRBJ2-4	CASSLGVGGGRNIQYF
TRBV2	TRBJ2-5	CASSEGGVGETQYF
TRBV5-1	TRBJ1-4	CASSPLTGQQKLFF
TRBV3-1/TRBV3-2	TRBJ2-7	CASSKAAGTGYYEQYF
TRBV29-1	TRBJ2-3	CSVDVGRGDTQYF
TRBV5-1	TRBJ1-6	CASSWGWGDSPLHF
TRBV4-1	TRBJ1-5	CASSQDVPRTGFNQPQHF
TRBV6-1	TRBJ2-1	CASSEPPSEQFF
TRBV12-3/TRBV12-4	TRBJ1-2	CASSFSVYGYTF
TRBV18	TRBJ1-2	CASSPRTGPYGYTF
TRBV13	TRBJ1-1	CASSPPRGITEAFF
TRBV3-1/TRBV3-2	TRBJ2-7	CASSLQGDNYEQYF
TRBV5-6	TRBJ2-7	CASSFSHEQYF
TRBV5-8	TRBJ2-7	CASSPGTFSRNEQYF
TRBV7-2	TRBJ1-1	CASSSLGNTEAFF